Listed below are T cell receptor beta chains from one sample, sequenced in a study of read filtering for tumor transcriptome and immune sequencing. TCRdb reprocessed the reads with MiXCR, giving one entry per CDR3 protein. The table lists roughly 93,000 distinct CDR3 sequences, roughly 21% of them singletons. The sample was a population of CD138-negative cells sorted from bone marrow. The receptors shown here come from a donor aged 40 or older with multiple myeloma. Both conserved end residues are part of each CDR3. A D gene is named only where the DNA matches it firmly. The listing skips clone size in some rows; elsewhere it reads once, few, many or a size class.

CDR3 protein: CASSQDRGQYF
CDR3 DNA: TGCGCCAGCAGCCAAGATAGAGGCCAGTATTTT
D gene: NA
J gene: TRBJ2-3
clone size: many
V gene: TRBV4-1

CDR3 protein: CSVDTQIQETQYF
CDR3 DNA: TGCAGCGTTGATACACAGATCCAAGAGACCCAGTACTTC
D gene: NA
J gene: TRBJ2-5
clone size: many
V gene: TRBV29-1

CDR3 protein: CSVSEGVGTEAFF
CDR3 DNA: TGCAGCGTCAGTGAGGGTGTCGGGACTGAAGCTTTCTTT
D gene: NA
J gene: TRBJ1-1
clone size: few
V gene: TRBV29-1

CDR3 protein: CASTSPRVGSYNEQFF
CDR3 DNA: TGTGCCTCGACTAGCCCCCGGGTGGGCTCCTACAATGAGCAGTTCTTC
D gene: TRBD2
J gene: TRBJ2-1
clone size: many
V gene: TRBV10-3

CDR3 protein: CASKAQETQYF
CDR3 DNA: TGTGCCAGCAAGGCTCAAGAGACCCAGTACTTC
D gene: NA
J gene: TRBJ2-5
clone size: many
V gene: TRBV28

CDR3 protein: CAGSQGYEQYF
CDR3 DNA: TGTGCCGGCTCACAGGGCTACGAGCAGTACTTC
D gene: NA
J gene: TRBJ2-7
clone size: many
V gene: TRBV2

CDR3 protein: CASTRPGRGVDTQYF
CDR3 DNA: TGTGCCAGCACCCGACCTGGCAGGGGGGTTGATACGCAGTATTTT
D gene: NA
J gene: TRBJ2-3
clone size: many
V gene: TRBV7-8

CDR3 protein: CASSPLERGAVYEQYF
CDR3 DNA: TGTGCCAGCAGCCCGCTCGAGCGGGGGGCGGTCTACGAGCAGTACTTC
D gene: TRBD2
J gene: TRBJ2-7
clone size: many
V gene: TRBV11-2

CDR3 protein: CASSLALGTGRNSPLHF
CDR3 DNA: TGTGCCAGCAGTTTAGCGCTGGGGACAGGGCGGAATTCACCCCTCCACTTT
D gene: TRBD1
J gene: TRBJ1-6
clone size: many
V gene: TRBV12-3/TRBV12-4

CDR3 protein: CACSFHGAEQFF
CDR3 DNA: TGCGCCTGCAGTTTCCATGGTGCTGAGCAGTTCTTC
D gene: NA
J gene: TRBJ2-1
clone size: NA
V gene: TRBV5-1

CDR3 protein: CASSIWGRTSGGYTF
CDR3 DNA: TGTGCCAGTAGTATTTGGGGGAGGACCAGCGGCGGCTACACCTTC
D gene: NA
J gene: TRBJ1-2
clone size: few
V gene: TRBV19

CDR3 protein: CASSQDWQGINIQYF
CDR3 DNA: TGCGCCAGCAGCCAGGACTGGCAGGGAATAAACATTCAGTACTTC
D gene: NA
J gene: TRBJ2-4
clone size: many
V gene: TRBV4-1

CDR3 protein: CASSRGRGYEQYF
CDR3 DNA: TGCGCCAGCAGCCGGGGACGGGGGTACGAGCAGTACTTC
D gene: NA
J gene: TRBJ2-7
clone size: once
V gene: TRBV5-1

CDR3 protein: CASSVDRGLEQFF
CDR3 DNA: TGCGCCAGCAGTGTAGACAGGGGGTTGGAGCAGTTCTTC
D gene: TRBD1
J gene: TRBJ2-1
clone size: many
V gene: TRBV10-1

CDR3 protein: CATSASSAGMMGSYNEQFF
CDR3 DNA: TGTGCCACCAGTGCCTCGTCGGCAGGGATGATGGGCTCCTACAATGAGCAGTTCTTC
D gene: NA
J gene: TRBJ2-1
clone size: many
V gene: TRBV24-1

CDR3 protein: CASISMGGRSMNTEAFF
CDR3 DNA: TGTGCCAGCATCTCCATGGGAGGCAGATCCATGAACACTGAAGCTTTCTTT
D gene: NA
J gene: TRBJ1-1
clone size: few
V gene: TRBV28

CDR3 protein: CASSLAGTNNEKLFF
CDR3 DNA: TGCGCCAGCAGCTTGGCCGGGACAAATAATGAAAAACTGTTTTTT
D gene: NA
J gene: TRBJ1-4
clone size: many
V gene: TRBV5-1

CDR3 protein: CASSLVGKGEQFF
CDR3 DNA: TGTGCCAGCAGCTTAGTAGGCAAGGGTGAGCAGTTCTTC
D gene: NA
J gene: TRBJ2-1
clone size: many
V gene: TRBV7-2

CDR3 protein: CASSRGQHFSGANVLTF
CDR3 DNA: TGCGCCAGCAGTAGGGGACAGCACTTCTCTGGGGCCAACGTCCTGACTTTC
D gene: TRBD1
J gene: TRBJ2-6
clone size: few
V gene: TRBV5-1

CDR3 protein: CASSEYRIYEQYF
CDR3 DNA: TGTGCCAGCAGTGAGTACAGGATCTACGAGCAGTACTTC
D gene: NA
J gene: TRBJ2-7
clone size: many
V gene: TRBV2

CDR3 protein: CASSSTGKEALF
CDR3 DNA: TGTGCCAGCAGCTCCACAGGGAAGGAAGCTCTCTTT
D gene: NA
J gene: TRBJ1-1
clone size: NA
V gene: TRBV28

CDR3 protein: CASSLWTGGSSNQPQHF
CDR3 DNA: TGTGCCAGCAGTTTGTGGACAGGGGGGAGTAGCAATCAGCCCCAGCATTTT
D gene: TRBD1
J gene: TRBJ1-5
clone size: NA
V gene: TRBV28

CDR3 protein: CASSPRGGRDEQYF
CDR3 DNA: TGTGCCAGCAGCCCCAGAGGCGGGAGGGACGAGCAGTACTTC
D gene: TRBD2
J gene: TRBJ2-7
clone size: many
V gene: TRBV12-3/TRBV12-4

CDR3 protein: CASSTPRDSEIYEQYF
CDR3 DNA: TGTGCCAGTAGCACACCCCGGGACAGCGAAATCTACGAGCAGTACTTC
D gene: TRBD1
J gene: TRBJ2-7
clone size: NA
V gene: TRBV19

CDR3 protein: CSATDPSLPSYEQYF
CDR3 DNA: TGCAGTGCCACTGACCCATCCCTCCCGAGTTACGAGCAGTACTTC
D gene: NA
J gene: TRBJ2-7
clone size: NA
V gene: TRBV20-1

CDR3 protein: CASSTGQGLKGETQYF
CDR3 DNA: TGCGCCAGCAGCACTGGACAGGGTCTGAAGGGAGAGACCCAGTACTTC
D gene: TRBD1
J gene: TRBJ2-5
clone size: NA
V gene: TRBV5-1

CDR3 protein: CASSLEAVSGANVLTF
CDR3 DNA: TGCGCCAGCAGCTTGGAGGCAGTCTCTGGGGCCAACGTCCTGACTTTC
D gene: NA
J gene: TRBJ2-6
clone size: many
V gene: TRBV5-1

CDR3 protein: CASSYSAGTGNRNEQFF
CDR3 DNA: TGTGCCAGCAGTTACTCAGCCGGGACAGGGAATCGCAATGAGCAGTTCTTC
D gene: TRBD1
J gene: TRBJ2-1
clone size: many
V gene: TRBV6-2/TRBV6-3

CDR3 protein: CSVPHREETQYF
CDR3 DNA: TGCAGCGTTCCTCACCGCGAAGAGACCCAGTACTTC
D gene: NA
J gene: TRBJ2-5
clone size: many
V gene: TRBV29-1

CDR3 protein: CASSSPGTEQFF
CDR3 DNA: TGTGCCAGCAGTTCCCCCGGGACAGAGCAGTTCTTC
D gene: NA
J gene: TRBJ2-1
clone size: many
V gene: TRBV28

CDR3 protein: CASSPMGAEAFF
CDR3 DNA: TGTGCCAGCTCACCTATGGGCGCTGAAGCTTTCTTT
D gene: NA
J gene: TRBJ1-1
clone size: many
V gene: TRBV18

CDR3 protein: CATSDLQKVHEQFF
CDR3 DNA: TGTGCCACCAGTGATTTGCAGAAGGTTCATGAGCAGTTCTTC
D gene: NA
J gene: TRBJ2-1
clone size: NA
V gene: TRBV24-1

CDR3 protein: CASSYGLGGNEKLFF
CDR3 DNA: TGTGCCAGCAGTTATGGACTGGGGGGGAATGAAAAACTGTTTTTT
D gene: NA
J gene: TRBJ1-4
clone size: many
V gene: TRBV28

CDR3 protein: CASSFWDGEETQYF
CDR3 DNA: TGCGCCAGCAGCTTCTGGGACGGGGAAGAGACCCAGTACTTC
D gene: NA
J gene: TRBJ2-5
clone size: many
V gene: TRBV5-1

CDR3 protein: CASSLSTWAEKLFF
CDR3 DNA: TGTGCCAGCAGCCTGAGCACCTGGGCCGAAAAACTGTTTTTT
D gene: NA
J gene: TRBJ1-4
clone size: many
V gene: TRBV7-8

CDR3 protein: CASSLRASTEAFF
CDR3 DNA: TGTGCCAGCAGCCTCAGGGCAAGCACTGAAGCTTTCTTT
D gene: NA
J gene: TRBJ1-1
clone size: few
V gene: TRBV12-3/TRBV12-4

CDR3 protein: CASSPDRVGGANVLTF
CDR3 DNA: TGTGCCAGCAGCCCCGACAGGGTCGGAGGGGCCAACGTCCTGACTTTC
D gene: TRBD1
J gene: TRBJ2-6
clone size: many
V gene: TRBV28

CDR3 protein: CASSLLPGSQPQHF
CDR3 DNA: TGCGCCAGCAGCTTGTTGCCGGGGTCTCAGCCCCAGCATTTT
D gene: NA
J gene: TRBJ1-5
clone size: NA
V gene: TRBV5-1

CDR3 protein: CASSLVGQSNTEAFF
CDR3 DNA: TGCGCCAGCAGCTTGGTTGGGCAGTCGAACACTGAAGCTTTCTTT
D gene: NA
J gene: TRBJ1-1
clone size: many
V gene: TRBV5-1

CDR3 protein: CASSPQRGGHQPQHF
CDR3 DNA: TGTGCCAGCAGTCCGCAGAGGGGGGGCCATCAGCCCCAGCATTTT
D gene: NA
J gene: TRBJ1-5
clone size: many
V gene: TRBV12-3/TRBV12-4

CDR3 protein: CSVGGQGAENTGELFF
CDR3 DNA: TGCAGCGTTGGTGGACAGGGGGCAGAGAACACCGGGGAGCTGTTTTTT
D gene: TRBD1
J gene: TRBJ2-2
clone size: NA
V gene: TRBV29-1

CDR3 protein: CASSLAAAGGGTDTQYF
CDR3 DNA: TGCGCCAGCAGCTTGGCCGCAGCGGGAGGCGGCACAGATACGCAGTATTTT
D gene: TRBD2
J gene: TRBJ2-3
clone size: many
V gene: TRBV5-1

CDR3 protein: CASSYGARGEQYF
CDR3 DNA: TGTGCCAGCAGCTACGGGGCCCGGGGCGAGCAGTACTTC
D gene: NA
J gene: TRBJ2-7
clone size: many
V gene: TRBV14

CDR3 protein: CASSPMGQETQYF
CDR3 DNA: TGTGCCAGCAGTCCCATGGGGCAAGAGACCCAGTACTTC
D gene: NA
J gene: TRBJ2-5
clone size: many
V gene: TRBV7-9

CDR3 protein: CAFPGQGANYGYTF
CDR3 DNA: TGTGCCTTCCCGGGACAGGGGGCGAACTATGGCTACACCTTC
D gene: TRBD1
J gene: TRBJ1-2
clone size: NA
V gene: TRBV30

CDR3 protein: CASSWDLDTQYF
CDR3 DNA: TGCGCCAGCAGTTGGGATCTGGATACGCAGTATTTT
D gene: NA
J gene: TRBJ2-3
clone size: few
V gene: TRBV5-1

CDR3 protein: CASSLGQGFLYEQYF
CDR3 DNA: TGTGCCAGCAGCCTCGGACAGGGCTTTCTCTACGAGCAGTACTTC
D gene: TRBD1
J gene: TRBJ2-7
clone size: NA
V gene: TRBV14

CDR3 protein: CSASGLAGNTDTQYF
CDR3 DNA: TGCAGTGCTTCCGGACTAGCGGGGAACACAGATACGCAGTATTTT
D gene: TRBD2
J gene: TRBJ2-3
clone size: NA
V gene: TRBV20-1

CDR3 protein: CAGRGGNEQFF
CDR3 DNA: TGTGCCGGCAGGGGAGGTAATGAGCAGTTCTTC
D gene: NA
J gene: TRBJ2-1
clone size: NA
V gene: TRBV7-9

CDR3 protein: CSVASTGGKDTQYF
CDR3 DNA: TGCAGCGTTGCCTCGACAGGAGGAAAGGATACGCAGTATTTT
D gene: NA
J gene: TRBJ2-3
clone size: many
V gene: TRBV29-1

CDR3 protein: CASSLGQGADEQFF
CDR3 DNA: TGCGCCAGCAGCCTCGGACAGGGGGCCGATGAGCAGTTCTTC
D gene: TRBD1
J gene: TRBJ2-1
clone size: once
V gene: TRBV5-1

CDR3 protein: CASTGQIINQPQHF
CDR3 DNA: TGTGCCAGTACAGGACAGATTATCAATCAGCCCCAGCATTTT
D gene: NA
J gene: TRBJ1-5
clone size: NA
V gene: TRBV19

CDR3 protein: CASSRRVAAEAFF
CDR3 DNA: TGTGCCAGCAGCCGCCGTGTCGCCGCCGAAGCTTTCTTT
D gene: NA
J gene: TRBJ1-1
clone size: NA
V gene: TRBV7-2

CDR3 protein: CASSHGTLNTGELFF
CDR3 DNA: TGTGCCAGCAGCCACGGGACTCTGAACACCGGGGAGCTGTTTTTT
D gene: NA
J gene: TRBJ2-2
clone size: few
V gene: TRBV7-3

CDR3 protein: CASSTYQGNTGELFF
CDR3 DNA: TGTGCCAGCAGCACCTACCAGGGGAACACCGGGGAGCTGTTTTTT
D gene: NA
J gene: TRBJ2-2
clone size: few
V gene: TRBV5-4

CDR3 protein: CASSHRTDSSSDTQYF
CDR3 DNA: TGCGCCAGCAGCCACCGAACGGACTCTTCTTCAGATACGCAGTATTTT
D gene: NA
J gene: TRBJ2-3
clone size: many
V gene: TRBV4-1

CDR3 protein: CASSLQVGQPQHF
CDR3 DNA: TGTGCCAGCAGTTTACAGGTGGGTCAGCCCCAGCATTTT
D gene: NA
J gene: TRBJ1-5
clone size: many
V gene: TRBV12-3/TRBV12-4

CDR3 protein: CSAIGTSGGISYNEQFF
CDR3 DNA: TGCAGTGCTATCGGGACTAGCGGGGGGATCTCCTACAATGAGCAGTTCTTC
D gene: TRBD2
J gene: TRBJ2-1
clone size: many
V gene: TRBV20-1

CDR3 protein: CATSPIQGNDQPQHF
CDR3 DNA: TGTGCCACCAGTCCCATACAGGGGAACGATCAGCCCCAGCATTTT
D gene: TRBD1
J gene: TRBJ1-5
clone size: many
V gene: TRBV24-1

CDR3 protein: CASSLALGYEQYF
CDR3 DNA: TGTGCCAGCAGCTTAGCGCTGGGGTACGAGCAGTACTTC
D gene: NA
J gene: TRBJ2-7
clone size: many
V gene: TRBV7-9